These 21 T cell receptor beta chains originate from one sample sequenced in a study of blood T cell repertoires in COVID-19. Using immunoSEQ multiplex PCR, the repertoire was profiled, and TCRdb retains in-frame clones only, with some absent. The sample includes 200,000 or so clones, approximately 91% of them seen just once. What was sequenced was peripheral blood. These receptors were obtained from a woman aged 60 to 75 with acute or convalescent COVID-19.

J is TRBJ1-1 and V is TRBV19; possible D gene TRBD1, 5 bases. V gave up 4 bases and J gave up 3 bases, with 12 bases separating them. Looked up from germline, CDR1 is LNHDA and CDR2 is SQIVND (reference sequence). This CDR3 is built from 14 residues. The CDR3 region is CASSKRGGYTEAFF. As DNA, the CDR3 is TGTGCCAGTAGTAAGAGGGGAGGGTACACTGAAGCTTTCTTT.

DNA for the CDR3: TGTGCCAGCAGCTTGTGGACAGGGTTGAACACTGAAGCTTTCTTT. Its translation is CASSLWTGLNTEAFF. This rearrangement joins TRBV5-6 to TRBJ1-1, with 8 bases that match TRBD1. J lost 0 bases, V lost 1 base, and 2 bases had no gene match. Germline CDR1 is SGHDT and CDR2 is YYEEEE. CDR3 length: 15 amino acids.

The rearrangement links TRBV10-1 to TRBJ2-1; 10 bases match TRBD2. CDR1 is WNHNN, CDR2 SYGVQD, per germline (reference sequence). The J segment lost 4 bases and the V segment lost 3 bases, leaving 9 bases of the junction unmatched. The CDR3 has 17 amino acids. DNA for the CDR3: TGCGCCAGCAGTGATGTGAGAGCGGGAGGGAAATACAATGAGCAGTTCTTC. Translation: CASSDVRAGGKYNEQFF.

The chain joins TRBV7-2 to TRBJ1-2; perhaps TRBD1 as D (5 bases). Germline loops: CDR1 SGHTA, CDR2 FQGNSA. The length of the CDR3 is 12 residues. Trimming stripped 5 bases from V and 7 bases from J, with 11 bases between. Written as DNA, the CDR3 is TGTGCCAGCAGCACTCAGGGTACTGGCTACACCTTC. Its protein product is CASSTQGTGYTF.

This chain connects TRBV19 to TRBJ1-5, with a weak D call TRBD1 (6 bases). Germline V CDR1 and CDR2: LNHDA, SQIVND (reference sequence). The CDR3 is made up of 16 amino acids. Trimming took off 4 bases at V and 0 bases at J, with 13 bases between the two ends. The CDR3: CASSTAQGPSNQPQHF. CDR3 coding DNA: TGTGCCAGTAGTACGGCACAGGGTCCTAGCAATCAGCCCCAGCATTTT.

This chain connects TRBV7-2 to TRBJ2-3, with D hard to call. Germline V lookup: CDR1 SGHTA, CDR2 FQGNSA. CDR3 length: 15 residues. V was cut by 1 base and J by 2 bases, with 10 bases left in between. DNA for the CDR3: TGTGCCAGCAGCTTAGTCGGTTATCCCACAGATACGCAGTATTTT. Amino acids: CASSLVGYPTDTQYF.

V is TRBV19 and J is TRBJ1-5, with 9 bases fitting TRBD1. The CDR3 contains 17 residues. From germline, CDR1 is LNHDA and CDR2 SQIVND (reference sequence). V shed 3 bases and J 5 bases; nucleotides not matched to a gene: 11. Here the CDR3 DNA reads TGTGCCAGTAGTATTGGGACAGGGCTTAACTTTGATCAGCCCCAGCATTTT. Protein: CASSIGTGLNFDQPQHF. The whole variable domain, filled in from reference TRBV19 and TRBJ1-5, reads DGGITQSPKYLFRKEGQNVTLSCEQNLNHDAMYWYRQDPGQGLRLIYYSQIVNDFQKGDIAEGYSVSREKKESFPLTVTSAQKNPTAFYLCASSIGTGLNFDQPQHFGDGTRLSIL.

The CDR3 protein is CASSPRQTYNSPLHF. CDR3 nucleotide sequence: TGTGCCAGCAGCCCTCGACAAACCTATAATTCACCCCTCCACTTT. The genes are TRBV27 and TRBJ1-6; D is uncertain. Germline CDR1 is MNHEY and CDR2 is SMNVEV (reference sequence). The length of the CDR3 is 15 residues. V was trimmed by 6 bases and J by 2 bases, leaving 11 bases between them.

The V and J genes are TRBV7-2 and TRBJ2-3; tentative D call: TRBD2 (6 bases). The CDR3 is 15 residues long. Germline V gene lookup returns CDR1 SGHTA and CDR2 FQGNSA. The V end was cut by 5 bases, the J end by 2 bases, with 14 bases between. The CDR3 nucleotides are TGTGCCAGCAGCCCCTCGGGACTCAACACAGATACGCAGTATTTT. Its protein product is CASSPSGLNTDTQYF.

The J gene is TRBJ1-1, the V gene TRBV11-3, with TRBD1 matching over 8 bases. The CDR3 is 15 amino acids. CDR1 is SGHNT, CDR2 YENEEA, per germline. Trimming at V came to 5 bases and at J to 1 base, leaving 6 bases not matched to a gene. The CDR3 nucleotides read TGTGCCAGCAGCAACGGACAGGGAAGGAACACTGAAGCTTTCTTT. Translation gives CASSNGQGRNTEAFF.

CDR3 nucleotide sequence: TGTGCCAGCAGCTTAGGGGGACTCTACACAGATACGCAGTATTTT. Translating it yields CASSLGGLYTDTQYF. The chain links TRBV7-9 to TRBJ2-3, with a tentative D call TRBD2 (6 bases). V shed 1 base and J shed 2 bases, with 10 bases lying between them. CDR1 and CDR2 from the germline V gene are SEHNR and FQNEAQ (reference sequence). The CDR3 is made up of 15 amino acids.

The chain is built from TRBV6-5 and TRBJ1-1, with D perhaps TRBD1 (6 bases). V was clipped by 5 bases and J by 1 base, with 14 bases between them. CDR3 length: 15 amino acids. Germline V CDR1 and CDR2: MNHEY, SVGAGI. The CDR3 loop is CASSRKWTANTEAFF. The CDR3 region has the DNA TGTGCCAGCAGTAGAAAGTGGACAGCGAACACTGAAGCTTTCTTT.

The chain combines TRBV7-8 with TRBJ1-4, with D perhaps matching TRBD1 (6 bases). V shed 5 bases and J shed 1 base, with 17 bases lying between them. The CDR3 totals 17 residues. Per germline, CDR1 SGHVS and CDR2 FQNEAQ. The CDR3 loop is CASSASRGFGTNEKLFF. CDR3 DNA sequence: TGTGCCAGCAGCGCATCCAGGGGATTTGGAACTAATGAAAAACTGTTTTTT.

This clone was counted between two and nine times. This chain joins TRBV7-2 and TRBJ1-6; D is possibly TRBD1 (5 bases). The CDR3 contains 13 residues. Trimming cost V 5 bases and J 14 bases, with 16 bases left between them. The germline V gene encodes CDR1 SGHTA and CDR2 FQGNSA. CDR3 nucleotides: TGTGCCAGCAGCCACGGGGCCGGAGGGTCCCTCCACTTT. It yields the protein CASSHGAGGSLHF.

The rearrangement joins TRBV12-3 or TRBV12-4 to TRBJ1-2; weak D call: TRBD1 (5 bases). The V gene lost 6 bases and the J gene lost 5 bases, with 13 bases spanning the gap. The CDR3 loop spans 13 amino acids. CDR3 loop: CASRSTARYGYTF. The CDR3 bases are TGTGCCAGCAGGTCGACAGCGAGATATGGCTACACCTTC.

This rearrangement joins TRBV4-1 to TRBJ1-4, with no clear D. Per germline, CDR1 MGHRA and CDR2 YSYEKL. The germline V and J ends were trimmed by 0 bases and 8 bases, with 13 bases remaining between them. The CDR3 consists of 15 residues. The CDR3 DNA reads as TGCGCCAGCAGCCAAGAGGGTGCCCGGGTGGAAAAACTGTTTTTT. Its translation is CASSQEGARVEKLFF.

This clone was found once. This chain uses TRBV21-1 with TRBJ2-2; the D segment call TRBD2 is taken from the table without a DNA check. TRBV21-1 is reported as a pseudogene. The CDR3 extends over 18 amino acids. CDR3 nucleotide sequence: TGTGCCAGCAGCAAAGTGGGGACTTATCTTTGGGGTGCCGGGGAGCTGTTTTTT. It yields the protein CASSKVGTYLWGAGELFF.

J is TRBJ2-3 and V is TRBV7-3; D perhaps matches TRBD2 (5 bases). The CDR3 covers 15 residues. Germline CDR1 and CDR2: SGHTA and FQGTGA. With 1 base removed from V and 4 bases from J, the gap between germline ends came to 12 bases. DNA of the CDR3: TGTGCCAGCAGCTTAAACGGGAAGGGAGCAGATACGCAGTATTTT. It specifies CASSLNGKGADTQYF.

The chain carries TRBV18 and TRBJ1-1; TRBD1 matches at 7 bases. This CDR3 comprises 16 residues. Trimming took 3 bases from V and 0 from J; bases not matched to a gene: 7. In germline, CDR1 is KGHSH, CDR2 LQKENI. This CDR3 reads CASSPLGTALNTEAFF. DNA of the CDR3: TGTGCCAGCTCACCCCTCGGGACAGCTTTGAACACTGAAGCTTTCTTT.

This chain joins TRBV18 and TRBJ1-3; D gene ambiguous. The CDR3 totals 17 residues. V was trimmed by 3 bases and J by 0 bases, leaving 15 bases between them. CDR1 and CDR2 (germline): KGHSH, LQKENI. CDR3 DNA: TGTGCCAGCTCACCTTATCTTAAGCCGAGCTCTGGAAACACCATATATTTT. It encodes CASSPYLKPSSGNTIYF.

This clone came up a few times. The rearrangement uses TRBV9 and TRBJ2-2; weak D call: TRBD1 (5 bases). CDR3 length: 16 amino acids. The V end lost 0 bases, the J end lost 4 bases, and 13 bases lay between the germline ends. Germline V gives CDR1 SGDLS, CDR2 YYNGEE. CDR3 DNA sequence: TGTGCCAGCAGCGTAGCAAGGGGCACTACCACCGGGGAGCTGTTTTTT. Amino acid sequence: CASSVARGTTTGELFF.